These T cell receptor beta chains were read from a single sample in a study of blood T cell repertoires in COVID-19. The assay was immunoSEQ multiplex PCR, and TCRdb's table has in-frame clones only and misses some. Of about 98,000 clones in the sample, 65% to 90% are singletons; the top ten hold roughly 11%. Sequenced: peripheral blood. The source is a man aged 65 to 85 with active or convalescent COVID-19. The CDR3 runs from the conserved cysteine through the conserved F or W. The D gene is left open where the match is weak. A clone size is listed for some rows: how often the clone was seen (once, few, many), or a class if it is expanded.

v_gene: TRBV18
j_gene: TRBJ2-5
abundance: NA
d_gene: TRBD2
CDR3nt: TGTGCCAGCTCCGCCGGGACTAGCGGGGGAGAGACCCAGTACTTC
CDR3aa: CASSAGTSGGETQYF

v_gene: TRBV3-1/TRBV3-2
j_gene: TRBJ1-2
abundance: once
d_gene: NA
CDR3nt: TGTGCCAGCAGCCACAGGGGTAACTATGGCTACACCTTC
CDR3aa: CASSHRGNYGYTF

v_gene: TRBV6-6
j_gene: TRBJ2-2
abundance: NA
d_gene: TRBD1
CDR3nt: TGTGCCAGCAGTAACAGGGGGATCAACACCGGGGAGCTGTTTTTT
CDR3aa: CASSNRGINTGELFF

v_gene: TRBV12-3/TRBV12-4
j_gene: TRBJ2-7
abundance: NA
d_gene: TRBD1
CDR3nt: TGTGCCAGCAGCCCAGGGGGTTACGAGCAGTACTTC
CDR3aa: CASSPGGYEQYF

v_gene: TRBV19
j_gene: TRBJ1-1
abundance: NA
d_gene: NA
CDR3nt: TGTGCCAGTAGTATCGTGGCGGGAACTGAAGCTTTCTTT
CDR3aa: CASSIVAGTEAFF

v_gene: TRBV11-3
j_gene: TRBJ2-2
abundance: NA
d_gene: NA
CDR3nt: TGTGCCAGCAGCCCAAGCAGGGACACCGGGGAGCTGTTTTTT
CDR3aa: CASSPSRDTGELFF

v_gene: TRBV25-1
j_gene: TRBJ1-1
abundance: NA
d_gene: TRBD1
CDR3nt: TGTGCCAGCAAAGACAGGGGGAACACTGAAGCTTTCTTT
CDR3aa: CASKDRGNTEAFF

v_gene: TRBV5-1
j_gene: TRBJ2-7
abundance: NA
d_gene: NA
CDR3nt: TGCGCCAGCAGCTTGGAATCTGGGAGCTACGAGCAGTACTTC
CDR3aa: CASSLESGSYEQYF

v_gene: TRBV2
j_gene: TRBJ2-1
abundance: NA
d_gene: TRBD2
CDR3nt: TGTGCCAGCAGTGAGCGGGGGACTGAGCAGTTCTTC
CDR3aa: CASSERGTEQFF

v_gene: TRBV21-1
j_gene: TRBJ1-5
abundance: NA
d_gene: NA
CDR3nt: TGTGCCAGCAGGAGACCACAGGGAAGCAATCAGCCCCAGCATTTT
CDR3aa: CASRRPQGSNQPQHF

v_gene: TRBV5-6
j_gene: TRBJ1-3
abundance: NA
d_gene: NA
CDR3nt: TGTGCCAGCAGCTCCCGAGCGGCCTACGGAAACACCATATATTTT
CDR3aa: CASSSRAAYGNTIYF

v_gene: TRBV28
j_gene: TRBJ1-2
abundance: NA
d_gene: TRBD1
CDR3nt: TGTGCCGGACAGGGACCCTATGGCTACACCTTC
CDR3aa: CAGQGPYGYTF

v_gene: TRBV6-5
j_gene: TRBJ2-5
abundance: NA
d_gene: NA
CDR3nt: TGTGCCACCCGCCCAGGGACCCAGTACTTC
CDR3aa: CATRPGTQYF

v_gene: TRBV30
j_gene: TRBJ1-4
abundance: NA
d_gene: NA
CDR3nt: TGTGCCTGGAGTGTACGAAGGGGCAAGCTTGAAAAACTGTTTTTT
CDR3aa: CAWSVRRGKLEKLFF

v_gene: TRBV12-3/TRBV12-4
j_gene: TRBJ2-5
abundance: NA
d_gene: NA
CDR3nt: TGTGCCAGCAGTTTAGACAGCCAAGAGACCCAGTACTTC
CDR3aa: CASSLDSQETQYF

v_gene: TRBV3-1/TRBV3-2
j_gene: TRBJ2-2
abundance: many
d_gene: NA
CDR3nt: TGTGCCAGCAGCCAAGGCTCAACCGGCGGGGGCCACGGCGGGGAGCTGTTTTTT
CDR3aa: CASSQGSTGGGHGGELFF

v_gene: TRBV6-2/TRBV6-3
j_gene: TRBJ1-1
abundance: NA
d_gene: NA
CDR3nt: TGTGCCAGCAGCACAGGGCCCACTGAAGCTTTCTTT
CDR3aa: CASSTGPTEAFF

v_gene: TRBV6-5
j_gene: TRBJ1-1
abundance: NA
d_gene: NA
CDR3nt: TGTGCCAGCAGTCCACAGGGGAACACTGAAGCTTTCTTT
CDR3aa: CASSPQGNTEAFF

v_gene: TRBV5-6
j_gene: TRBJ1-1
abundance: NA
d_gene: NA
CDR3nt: TGTGCCAGCAGCTCACTTGTGGCTGAAGCTTTCTTT
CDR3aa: CASSSLVAEAFF

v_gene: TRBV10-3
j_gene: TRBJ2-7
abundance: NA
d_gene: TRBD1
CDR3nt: TGTGCCATCAGTGAAGGACAGGTTAGTGAGCAGTACTTC
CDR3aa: CAISEGQVSEQYF

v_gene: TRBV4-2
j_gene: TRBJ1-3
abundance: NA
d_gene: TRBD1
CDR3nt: TGTGCCAGCAGCCAAGAGGACAGGGGGCGTAACACCATATATTTT
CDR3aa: CASSQEDRGRNTIYF

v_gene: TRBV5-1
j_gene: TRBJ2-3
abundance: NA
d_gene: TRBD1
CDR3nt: TGCGCCAGCAGCAACAGGGGGCGGACAGATACGCAGTATTTT
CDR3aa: CASSNRGRTDTQYF

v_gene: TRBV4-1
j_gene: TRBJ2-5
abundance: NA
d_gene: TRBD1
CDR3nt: TGCGCCAGCAGCCAAGGGGGGACAGCCCAAGAGACCCAGTACTTC
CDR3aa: CASSQGGTAQETQYF

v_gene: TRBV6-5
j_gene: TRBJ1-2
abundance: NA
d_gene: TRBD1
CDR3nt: TGTGCCAGCAGTTACCCCGGGACAGTCCGCTACACCTTC
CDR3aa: CASSYPGTVRYTF

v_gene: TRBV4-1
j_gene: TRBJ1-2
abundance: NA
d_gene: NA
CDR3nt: TGCGCCAGCAGCCCCCGACAGAACTATGGCTACACCTTC
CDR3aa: CASSPRQNYGYTF

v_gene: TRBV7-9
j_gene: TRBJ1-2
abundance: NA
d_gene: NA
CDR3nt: TGTGCCAGCAGCTTAGACAGAGACTATGGCTACACCTTC
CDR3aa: CASSLDRDYGYTF

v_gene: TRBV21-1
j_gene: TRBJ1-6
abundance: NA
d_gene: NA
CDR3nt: TGTGCCAGCTACAGGGTTAGGAGGTGTTCCAATTCACCCCTCCACTTT
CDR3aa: CASYRVRRCSNSPLHF

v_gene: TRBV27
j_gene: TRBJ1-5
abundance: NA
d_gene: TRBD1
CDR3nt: TGTGCCAGCAGTCCCCTCCCCGGGACAGCCCTTATAAGCGTCCAGCATTTT
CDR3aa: CASSPLPGTALISVQHF

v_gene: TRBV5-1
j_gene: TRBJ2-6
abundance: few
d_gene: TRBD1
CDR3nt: TGCGCCAGCAGCCACGGGACAGGGAAAATCGCTGGGGCCAACGTCCTGACTTTC
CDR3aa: CASSHGTGKIAGANVLTF

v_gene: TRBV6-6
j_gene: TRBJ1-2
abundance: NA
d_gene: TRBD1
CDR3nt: TGTGCCAGCAGCCGCGGACAGGGGGCAGTCTATGGCTACACCTTC
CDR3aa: CASSRGQGAVYGYTF

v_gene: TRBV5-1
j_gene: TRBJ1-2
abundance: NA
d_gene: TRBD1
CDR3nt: TGCGCCAGCAGCTTAATACAGGGGGCTTTCTATGGCTACACCTTC
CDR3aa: CASSLIQGAFYGYTF

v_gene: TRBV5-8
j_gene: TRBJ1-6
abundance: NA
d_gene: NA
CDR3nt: TGTGCCAGCAGCTTGTCCGGCCGGGGAACCTATAATTCACCCCTCCACTTT
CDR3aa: CASSLSGRGTYNSPLHF

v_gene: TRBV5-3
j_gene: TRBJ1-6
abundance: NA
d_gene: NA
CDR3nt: TGTGCCAGAAGACTCGGGGGCTCCTATAATTCACCCCTCCACTTT
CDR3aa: CARRLGGSYNSPLHF

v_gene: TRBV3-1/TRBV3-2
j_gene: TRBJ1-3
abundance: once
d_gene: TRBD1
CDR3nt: TGTGCCAGCAGCCGCCTAGGGACAGGGGGCACATCTGGAAACACCATATATTTT
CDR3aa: CASSRLGTGGTSGNTIYF

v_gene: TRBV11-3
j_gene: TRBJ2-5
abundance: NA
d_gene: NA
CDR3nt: TGTGCCAGCAGCTTAGCAGGGTTTATTTCGGAGACCCAGTACTTC
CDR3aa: CASSLAGFISETQYF

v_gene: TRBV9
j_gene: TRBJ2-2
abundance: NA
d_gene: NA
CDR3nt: TGTGCCAGCAGCCTAGGGAGCGGGGAGCTGTTTTTT
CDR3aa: CASSLGSGELFF

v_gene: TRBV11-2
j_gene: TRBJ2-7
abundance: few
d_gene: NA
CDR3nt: TGTGCCAGCAGCTTATTGGAGGAGCAGTACTTC
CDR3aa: CASSLLEEQYF

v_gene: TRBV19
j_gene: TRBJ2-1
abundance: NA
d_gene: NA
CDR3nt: NA
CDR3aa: CASYRCSSYNEQFF

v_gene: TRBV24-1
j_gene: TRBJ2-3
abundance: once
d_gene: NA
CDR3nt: TGTGCCACCAGTGATCAAGGGGGCACAGATACGCAGTATTTT
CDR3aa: CATSDQGGTDTQYF

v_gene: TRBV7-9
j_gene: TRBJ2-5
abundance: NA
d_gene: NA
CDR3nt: TGTGCCAGCAGCGGGGACTACCAAGAGACCCAGTACTTC
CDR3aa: CASSGDYQETQYF

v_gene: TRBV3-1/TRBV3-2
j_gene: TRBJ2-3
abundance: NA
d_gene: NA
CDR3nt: TGTGCCAGCAGCCAAGCATCTCGGGGATCGAGGACAGATACGCAGTATTTT
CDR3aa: CASSQASRGSRTDTQYF

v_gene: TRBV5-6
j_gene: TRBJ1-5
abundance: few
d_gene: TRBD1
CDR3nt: TGTGCCAGCAGCTTGGAACAGGGGAGCCAGCATTTT
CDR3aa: CASSLEQGSQHF

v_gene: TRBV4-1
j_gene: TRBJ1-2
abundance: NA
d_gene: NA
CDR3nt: TGCGCCAGCAGCCAAGCTCCCTATACTAACTATGGCTACACCTTC
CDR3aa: CASSQAPYTNYGYTF

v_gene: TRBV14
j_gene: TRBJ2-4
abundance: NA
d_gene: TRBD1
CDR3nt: TGTGCCAGCAGCCAAATTTCAGGGGGCTCCGCCAAAAACATTCAGTACTTC
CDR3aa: CASSQISGGSAKNIQYF

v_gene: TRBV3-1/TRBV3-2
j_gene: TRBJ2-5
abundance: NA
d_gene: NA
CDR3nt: TGTGCCAGCAGCCAAGATCAGGGGCCTGGAGAGACCCAGTACTTC
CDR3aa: CASSQDQGPGETQYF